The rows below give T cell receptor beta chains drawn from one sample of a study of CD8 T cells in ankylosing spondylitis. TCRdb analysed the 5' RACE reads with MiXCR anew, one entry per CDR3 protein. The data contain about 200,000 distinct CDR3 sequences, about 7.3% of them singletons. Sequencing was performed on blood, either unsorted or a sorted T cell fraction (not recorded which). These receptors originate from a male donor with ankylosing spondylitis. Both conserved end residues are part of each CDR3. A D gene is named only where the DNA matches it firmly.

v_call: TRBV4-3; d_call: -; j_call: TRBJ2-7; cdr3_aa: CASSQDPGGVAYEQYF
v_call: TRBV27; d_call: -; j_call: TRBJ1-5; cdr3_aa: CASSDTDSNQPQHF
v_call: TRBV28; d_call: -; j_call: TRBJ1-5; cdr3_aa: CASSLQVRYQPQHF
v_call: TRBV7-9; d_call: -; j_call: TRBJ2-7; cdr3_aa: CASSPTRPLGDEQYF
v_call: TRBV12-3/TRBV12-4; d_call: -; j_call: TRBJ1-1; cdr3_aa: CASSLGRDKEAFF
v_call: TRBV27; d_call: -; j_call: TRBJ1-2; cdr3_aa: CASSLLGGGNYGYTF
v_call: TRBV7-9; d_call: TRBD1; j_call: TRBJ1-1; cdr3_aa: CASSFNRGATEAFF
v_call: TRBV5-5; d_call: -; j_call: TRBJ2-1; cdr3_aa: CASGLVGSFYNEQFF
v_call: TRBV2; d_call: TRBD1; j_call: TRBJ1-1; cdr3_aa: CASSEATGGITEAFF
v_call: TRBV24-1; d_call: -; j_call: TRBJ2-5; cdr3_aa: CATSDSGVETQYF
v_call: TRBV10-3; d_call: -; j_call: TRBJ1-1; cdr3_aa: CAISDESQNTEAFF
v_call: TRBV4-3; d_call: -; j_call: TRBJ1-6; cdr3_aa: CASSHAVQGLNSPLHF
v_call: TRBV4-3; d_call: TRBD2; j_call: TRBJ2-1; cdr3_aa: CASSQDSGRAIEQFF
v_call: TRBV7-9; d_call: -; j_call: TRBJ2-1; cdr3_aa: CASSFGGNYNEQFF
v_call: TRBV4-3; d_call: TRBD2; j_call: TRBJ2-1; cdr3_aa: CASSQDSGREQFF
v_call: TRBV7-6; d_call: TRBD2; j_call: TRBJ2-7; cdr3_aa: CASSLGGLEQYF